Following are 28 T cell receptor beta chains from one sample sequenced in a study of blood T cell repertoires in COVID-19. Profiled with immunoSEQ multiplex PCR; TCRdb holds only in-frame clones, not every one. The sample includes some 150,000 clones, roughly 89% of them seen just once. Input material: peripheral blood. Every receptor here comes from a man aged 50 or older with acute or convalescent COVID-19.

The chain links TRBV3-1 (or the pseudogene TRBV3-2) to TRBJ1-1; 7 nucleotides match TRBD1. Germline V gene lookup returns CDR1 LGHDT and CDR2 YNNKEL (reference sequence). Trimming at V came to 6 bases and at J to 3 bases, leaving 4 bases not matched to a gene. The CDR3 contains 13 residues. CDR3 loop: CASRRDRDTEAFF. CDR3 DNA: TGTGCCAGCAGACGCGACAGGGACACTGAAGCTTTCTTT.

The chain carries TRBV4-2 and TRBJ1-1; 7 bases match TRBD1. The CDR3 has 16 residues. Trimming cost V 6 bases and J 3 bases; bases outside gene matches: 13. CDR1 is LGHNA, CDR2 YNFKEQ, per germline. The CDR3 nucleotides are TGTGCCAGCAGTCAACCTATGACAGGGATGGACACTGAAGCTTTCTTT. Translating it yields CASSQPMTGMDTEAFF.

This chain uses TRBV19 with TRBJ1-6; D is undetermined. The CDR3 has 15 residues. Trimming pared 5 bases from V and 4 bases from J, leaving 12 bases between. Germline CDR1 and CDR2: LNHDA and SQIVND (reference sequence). CDR3 region: CASSFRETYNSPLHF. In DNA form, the CDR3 reads TGTGCCAGTAGTTTCCGGGAGACTTATAATTCACCCCTCCACTTT.

The genes are TRBV6-5 and TRBJ1-2; possible D gene TRBD1, 6 bases. In germline, CDR1 is MNHEY, CDR2 SVGAGI. V dropped 4 bases and J dropped 2 bases, with 11 bases sitting between them. This CDR3 region has 14 residues. The CDR3 DNA reads TGTGCCAGCAGTTCCTTAACAGGGAACTATGGCTACACCTTC. Its protein is CASSSLTGNYGYTF.

V and J are TRBV5-1 and TRBJ2-2; TRBD2 matches 14 bases. J gave up 4 bases and V 5 bases, and 13 bases lay outside the gene matches. Germline CDR1 reads SGHRS; CDR2 reads YFSETQ. This CDR3 contains 19 residues. CDR3 sequence: CASRSGGLAGGGSTGELFF. The CDR3, as DNA: TGCGCCAGCAGGAGCGGAGGACTAGCGGGGGGCGGTTCCACCGGGGAGCTGTTTTTT.

The chain employs TRBV7-2 and TRBJ2-3; D gene unclear. V shed 1 base and J shed 3 bases, with 5 bases lying between them. CDR1 is SGHTA, CDR2 FQGNSA, per germline. CDR3 length equals 13 residues. For the CDR3, the DNA is TGTGCCAGCAGCTTAGACGGGACAGATACGCAGTATTTT. Residues: CASSLDGTDTQYF.

The chain combines TRBV5-8 with TRBJ1-5, with a tentative D call TRBD1 (5 bases). V lost 3 bases and J 2 bases, leaving 12 bases between the germline ends. The CDR3 is made up of 15 amino acids. Per germline, CDR1 SGHTS and CDR2 YDEGEE. The CDR3 bases are TGTGCCAGCAGCTCCCAGGGCAGGCGCAATCAGCCCCAGCATTTT. Its translation: CASSSQGRRNQPQHF.

This CDR3 is CAISQGQGIRGYTF. The CDR3 nucleotides are TGTGCCATCAGCCAGGGACAGGGGATCAGGGGCTACACCTTC. V and J are TRBV10-3 and TRBJ1-2, with 10 nucleotides matching TRBD1. Trimming removed 6 bases from V and 8 bases from J; junction bases left unmatched: 9. Germline V gene sequence: CDR1 ENHRY, CDR2 SYGVKD. The CDR3 is 14 amino acids.

This chain links TRBV3-1 (or the pseudogene TRBV3-2) with TRBJ2-3, with 9 bases lining up with TRBD2. Germline V CDR1 and CDR2: LGHDT, YNNKEL (reference sequence). With V trimmed by 0 bases and J by 1 base, 2 bases remained unmatched. This CDR3 comprises 16 residues. The CDR3 protein is CASSQEPSGGTDTQYF. In DNA form, the CDR3 reads TGTGCCAGCAGCCAAGAGCCTAGCGGGGGCACAGATACGCAGTATTTT.

This clone was counted a single time. The chain combines TRBV4-2 with TRBJ1-6; a possible D gene is TRBD1 (6 bases). Germline CDR1 is LGHNA and CDR2 is YNFKEQ. The CDR3 has 13 amino acids. The V end lost 3 bases, the J end lost 12 bases, and 12 bases lay between the germline ends. CDR3 loop: CASSQNRDRPLHF. CDR3 sequence (DNA): TGTGCCAGCAGCCAGAACAGGGATAGACCCCTCCACTTT.

The chain links TRBV29-1 to TRBJ2-1; weak D call: TRBD2 (6 bases). The CDR3 extends over 15 amino acids. Trimming removed 3 bases from V and 2 bases from J, with 14 bases in between. Germline-derived CDR1 and CDR2 are SQVTM and ANQGSEA. The CDR3 loop reads CSVEAPLATYNEQFF. The CDR3 nucleotides read TGCAGCGTTGAGGCCCCCCTAGCGACCTACAATGAGCAGTTCTTC.

V gene TRBV19 combines with J gene TRBJ1-1, with D possibly TRBD1 on 5 matching bases. Per the germline V gene, CDR1 is LNHDA and CDR2 is SQIVND (reference sequence). Deletions cut 7 bases from V and 1 base from J, with 13 bases between. There are 14 residues in the CDR3. CDR3 nucleotide sequence: TGTGCCAGTACATCGGGACTCCGGAACACTGAAGCTTTCTTT. It yields the protein CASTSGLRNTEAFF.

This sequence joins TRBV14 and TRBJ1-1; D is uncertain. CDR1 SGHDN and CDR2 FVKESK come from the germline V gene. This CDR3 is built from 14 residues. Trimming removed 0 bases at V and 3 bases at J, with 8 bases between. The CDR3 region is CASSQDPSYTEAFF. CDR3 DNA: TGTGCCAGCAGCCAAGATCCGTCGTACACTGAAGCTTTCTTT.

This clone was found once. This chain uses TRBV9 with TRBJ2-5; the D gene is possibly TRBD2 (5 bases). Germline V gene sequence: CDR1 SGDLS, CDR2 YYNGEE. The CDR3 loop spans 15 amino acids. The V and J ends lost 0 bases and 3 bases respectively, with 12 bases between them. The DNA of the CDR3 is TGTGCCAGCAGCGTAGGGTACACGAGGGAAGAGACCCAGTACTTC. This codes for CASSVGYTREETQYF.

V is TRBV10-1 and J is TRBJ2-1; no clear D gene. This CDR3 is built from 13 residues. V lost 6 bases and J 6 bases, leaving 12 bases between the germline ends. CDR1 and CDR2 (germline): WNHNN, SYGVQD (reference sequence). This chain's CDR3 is CASSQTGGNEQFF. As DNA, the CDR3 is TGCGCCAGCAGCCAAACCGGCGGCAATGAGCAGTTCTTC.

This clone was recorded once. The chain is built from TRBV7-8 and TRBJ2-3, with 8 positions matching TRBD1. This CDR3 spans 16 amino acids. Per germline, CDR1 SGHVS and CDR2 FQNEAQ. Trimming cost V 2 bases and J 3 bases; bases outside gene matches: 7. This CDR3 is CASSLRLDRATDTQYF. As DNA, the CDR3 is TGTGCCAGCAGCTTAAGACTGGACAGGGCTACAGATACGCAGTATTTT.

This sequence joins TRBV30 and TRBJ1-5; maybe TRBD1 (5 bases). Trimming stripped 1 base from V and 4 bases from J, with 14 bases between. This CDR3 contains 15 residues. Germline CDR1 is GTSNPN and CDR2 is SVGIG (reference sequence). The CDR3 here is CAWSGSAGQNQPQHF. The CDR3 region has the DNA TGTGCCTGGAGTGGGAGTGCAGGGCAGAATCAGCCCCAGCATTTT.

The chain employs TRBV21-1 and TRBJ2-4; the table gives TRBD2 as D, unverified against the DNA. TRBV21-1 is shown as a pseudogene. The CDR3 is made up of 24 amino acids. For the CDR3, the DNA is TGTGCCAGCAGCAGAGCCCCCAACAGGGGGCAGGCTAGCGGGAGAGCCCTAGCCAAAAACATTCAGTACTTC. As protein: CASSRAPNRGQASGRALAKNIQYF.

The CDR3 bases are TGTGCCAGCAGCTTGGGGGGGGGACATCTCACAGATACGCAGTATTTT. It encodes CASSLGGGHLTDTQYF. The chain combines TRBV5-4 with TRBJ2-3, with D maybe TRBD2 (7 bases). V dropped 0 bases and J dropped 2 bases, with 13 bases sitting between them. The CDR3 is 16 amino acids. Germline CDR1 and CDR2: SGHNT and YYREEE (reference sequence).

The CDR3 region is CASSYGAGVSSPLHF. As DNA, the CDR3 is TGTGCCAGCAGTTACGGGGCAGGGGTGAGTTCACCCCTCCACTTT. J is TRBJ1-6 and V is TRBV6-5, with D possibly TRBD1 on 6 matching bases. This CDR3 is built from 15 residues. V was clipped by 2 bases and J by 9 bases, with 14 bases between them. The V gene's germline CDR1 is MNHEY and CDR2 SVGAGI.

This rearrangement joins TRBV15 to TRBJ2-1, with 7 positions matching TRBD2. There are 15 residues in the CDR3. The germline V gene encodes CDR1 LNHNV and CDR2 YYDKDF (reference sequence). With V trimmed by 6 bases and J by 3 bases, 8 bases remained unmatched. CDR3 amino acids: CATRGGRENYNEQFF. The CDR3, as DNA: TGTGCCACCAGAGGAGGGCGGGAGAACTACAATGAGCAGTTCTTC.

This chain links TRBV5-1 with TRBJ1-1; 10 bases match TRBD1. Looked up from germline, CDR1 is SGHRS and CDR2 is YFSETQ. The trim removed 4 bases at V and 5 bases at J, leaving 2 bases unmatched. The CDR3 is made up of 13 amino acids. The CDR3 coding sequence is TGCGCCAGCAGCACGGGACAGGGGACTGAAGCTTTCTTT. It encodes CASSTGQGTEAFF.

The chain couples TRBV15 to TRBJ2-5; the match to TRBD2 covers 14 bases. Germline loops: CDR1 LNHNV, CDR2 YYDKDF (reference sequence). There are 18 residues in the CDR3. Trimming took 3 bases from V and 0 from J; bases not matched to a gene: 6. The CDR3 loop is CATSRNGLAGGNQETQYF. The CDR3 nucleotides are TGTGCCACCAGCAGGAACGGACTAGCGGGAGGAAACCAAGAGACCCAGTACTTC.

The chain recombines TRBV6-5 with TRBJ2-7; a possible D gene is TRBD1 (5 bases). The V end lost 6 bases, the J end lost 3 bases, and 18 bases lay between the germline ends. The germline V gene encodes CDR1 MNHEY and CDR2 SVGAGI. The CDR3 has 15 residues. CDR3 in amino acids: CASSAMGSGNYEQYV. The CDR3 nucleotides read TGTGCCAGCAGCGCAATGGGGTCAGGGAACTACGAGCAGTACGTC.

The chain joins TRBV9 to TRBJ1-4; 10 nucleotides agree with TRBD1. V was pared by 0 bases and J by 8 bases, with 1 base of the junction left unmatched. The V gene's germline CDR1 is SGDLS and CDR2 YYNGEE. This CDR3 comprises 14 residues. Here the CDR3 DNA reads TGTGCCAGCAGCGTAGGACAGGGGGCCGAAAAACTGTTTTTT. Protein sequence: CASSVGQGAEKLFF.

This rearrangement joins TRBV4-2 to TRBJ1-3; D remains unclear. The V gene's germline CDR1 is LGHNA and CDR2 YNFKEQ. CDR3 length equals 15 residues. Trimming pared 1 base from V and 0 bases from J, leaving 7 bases between. The CDR3 DNA follows: TGTGCCAGCAGCCAAGGGGCTACCTCTGGAAACACCATATATTTT. It encodes CASSQGATSGNTIYF.

The gene calls are TRBV11-3 and TRBJ2-3; TRBD2 matches at 8 bases. There are 15 residues in the CDR3. Germline V lookup: CDR1 SGHNT, CDR2 YENEEA. Losses at the gene ends were 1 base for V and 5 bases for J; bases not matched to a gene: 5. CDR3 DNA sequence: TGTGCCAGCAGCTTAGGGGTAGCGGGAAAAGATACGCAGTATTTT. As protein: CASSLGVAGKDTQYF.

This chain joins TRBV18 and TRBJ1-1; D remains unclear. Germline CDR1 and CDR2: KGHSH and LQKENI. The length of the CDR3 is 12 residues. Trimming cost V 8 bases and J 3 bases, with 10 bases left between them. The CDR3 protein is CASGRQDTEAFF. The CDR3 DNA is TGTGCCAGCGGCAGACAAGACACTGAAGCTTTCTTT. Combining the CDR3 with reference TRBV18 and TRBJ1-1 gives the whole variable domain NAGVMQNPRHLVRRRGQEARLRCSPMKGHSHVYWYRQLPEEGLKFMVYLQKENIIDESGMPKERFSAEFPKEGPSILRIQQVVRGDSAAYFCASGRQDTEAFFGQGTRLTVV.